Listed below are T cell receptor beta chains from one sample, sequenced in a study of blood T cell repertoires in COVID-19. Some clones are missing from TCRdb's copy, which holds only in-frame ones; the method was immunoSEQ multiplex PCR. The repertoire holds hundreds of thousands of clones, with roughly 89% as singletons. Sample: PBMCs or T cells enriched from blood (not recorded which). These receptors were obtained from a woman aged 25 to 39 with acute COVID-19. Both conserved end residues are part of each CDR3.

v_call,cdr3_length,cdr3_aa
TRBV3-1/TRBV3-2,14,CASSRDRGNGEAFF
TRBV13,13,CASSPQGPREQFF
TRBV11-2,15,CASSLAGGRAYEQYF
TRBV7-7,13,CASSRDSNTEAFF
TRBV10-2,14,CASRNGLQVSEAFF
TRBV11-2,15,CASSPVQGKGTEAFF
TRBV5-1,15,CASSLGFGENYGYTF
TRBV6-5,13,CASSQDRVYGYTF
TRBV5-1,16,CASSPDRGQKNGELFF
TRBV18,13,CASQPSGGNTIYF
TRBV3-1/TRBV3-2,15,CASSQGAGGNTEAFF